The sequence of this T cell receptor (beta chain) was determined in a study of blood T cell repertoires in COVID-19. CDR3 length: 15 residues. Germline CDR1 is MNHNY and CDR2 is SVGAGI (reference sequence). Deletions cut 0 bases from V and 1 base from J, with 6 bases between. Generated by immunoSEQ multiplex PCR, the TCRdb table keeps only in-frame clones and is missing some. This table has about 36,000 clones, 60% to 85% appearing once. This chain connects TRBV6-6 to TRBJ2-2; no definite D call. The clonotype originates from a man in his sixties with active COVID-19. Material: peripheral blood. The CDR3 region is CASSYSTGNTGELFF. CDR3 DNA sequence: TGTGCCAGCAGTTACTCGACTGGGAACACCGGGGAGCTGTTTTTT.